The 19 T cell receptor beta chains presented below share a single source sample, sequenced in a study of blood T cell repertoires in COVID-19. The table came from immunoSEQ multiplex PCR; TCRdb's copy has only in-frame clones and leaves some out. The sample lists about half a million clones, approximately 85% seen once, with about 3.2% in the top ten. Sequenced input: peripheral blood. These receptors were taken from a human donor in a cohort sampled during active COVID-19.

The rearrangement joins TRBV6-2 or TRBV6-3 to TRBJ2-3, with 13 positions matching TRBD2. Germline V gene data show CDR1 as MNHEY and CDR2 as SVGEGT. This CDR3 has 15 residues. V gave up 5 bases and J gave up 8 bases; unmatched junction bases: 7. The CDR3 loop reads CASSPGLAGAGTQYF. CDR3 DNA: TGTGCCAGCAGTCCCGGACTAGCGGGAGCTGGTACGCAGTATTTT.

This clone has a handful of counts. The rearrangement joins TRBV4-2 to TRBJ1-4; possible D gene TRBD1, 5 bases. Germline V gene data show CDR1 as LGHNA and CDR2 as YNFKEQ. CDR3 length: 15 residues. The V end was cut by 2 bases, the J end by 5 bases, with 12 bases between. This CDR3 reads CASSQTDTLNEKLFF. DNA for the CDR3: TGTGCCAGCAGCCAAACGGACACGCTAAATGAAAAACTGTTTTTT.

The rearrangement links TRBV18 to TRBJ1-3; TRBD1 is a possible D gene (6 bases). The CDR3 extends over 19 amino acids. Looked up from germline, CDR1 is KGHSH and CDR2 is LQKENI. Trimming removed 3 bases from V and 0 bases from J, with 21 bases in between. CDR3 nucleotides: TGTGCCAGCTCACCCAGGCGGACAGAGCCTTCGAGCTCTGGAAACACCATATATTTT. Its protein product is CASSPRRTEPSSSGNTIYF.

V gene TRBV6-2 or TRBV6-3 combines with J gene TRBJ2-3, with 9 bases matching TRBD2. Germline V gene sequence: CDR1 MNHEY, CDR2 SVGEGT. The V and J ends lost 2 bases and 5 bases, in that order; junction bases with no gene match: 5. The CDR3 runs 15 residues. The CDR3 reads CASSYVAGVVDTQYF. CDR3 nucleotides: TGTGCCAGCAGTTACGTAGCGGGAGTTGTAGATACGCAGTATTTT.

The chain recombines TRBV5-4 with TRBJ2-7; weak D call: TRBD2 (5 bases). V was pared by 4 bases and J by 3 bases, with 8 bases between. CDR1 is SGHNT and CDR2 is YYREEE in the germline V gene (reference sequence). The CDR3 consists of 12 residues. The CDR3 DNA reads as TGTGCCAGCAGCGACGGGGACTACGAGCAGTACTTC. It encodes CASSDGDYEQYF.

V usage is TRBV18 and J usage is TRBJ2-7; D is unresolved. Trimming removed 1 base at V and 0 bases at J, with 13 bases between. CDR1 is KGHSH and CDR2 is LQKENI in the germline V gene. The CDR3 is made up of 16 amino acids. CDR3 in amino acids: CASSPLSRSTSYEQYF. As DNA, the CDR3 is TGTGCCAGCTCACCACTTTCCCGGTCCACCTCCTACGAGCAGTACTTC.

CDR3 bases: TGCGCCAGCAGCCCCGGACAGGGGGCGCGCAATGAGCAGTTCTTC. Translated: CASSPGQGARNEQFF. The J gene is TRBJ2-1, the V gene TRBV5-1, with TRBD1 identical over 11 bases. The V gene's germline CDR1 is SGHRS and CDR2 YFSETQ. J gave up 6 bases and V 4 bases, and 6 bases lay outside the gene matches. CDR3 length: 15 residues.

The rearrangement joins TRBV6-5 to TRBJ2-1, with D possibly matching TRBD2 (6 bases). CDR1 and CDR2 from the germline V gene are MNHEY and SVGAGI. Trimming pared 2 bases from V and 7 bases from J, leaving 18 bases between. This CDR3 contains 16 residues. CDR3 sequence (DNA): TGTGCCAGCAGTTACAGTCCGGGCGGGAAAAGGAATGAGCAGTTCTTC. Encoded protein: CASSYSPGGKRNEQFF.

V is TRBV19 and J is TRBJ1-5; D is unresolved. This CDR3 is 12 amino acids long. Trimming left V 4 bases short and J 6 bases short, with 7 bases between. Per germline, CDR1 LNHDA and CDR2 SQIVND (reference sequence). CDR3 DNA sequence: TGTGCCAGTAGTAGCCTATTTCAGCCCCAGCATTTT. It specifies CASSSLFQPQHF.

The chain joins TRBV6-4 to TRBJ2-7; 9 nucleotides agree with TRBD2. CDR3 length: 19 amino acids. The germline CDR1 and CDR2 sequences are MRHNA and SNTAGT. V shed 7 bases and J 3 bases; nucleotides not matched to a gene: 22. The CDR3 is CASTSHRVAGVLFGYEQYF. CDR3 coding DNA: TGTGCCAGCACCTCACACCGCGTAGCGGGAGTCTTGTTCGGCTACGAGCAGTACTTC.

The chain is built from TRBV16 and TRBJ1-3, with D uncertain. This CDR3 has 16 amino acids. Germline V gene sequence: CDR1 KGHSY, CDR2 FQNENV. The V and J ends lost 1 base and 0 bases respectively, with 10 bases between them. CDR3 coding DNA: TGTGCCAGCAGCCAATTCAGGCTGGTCTCTGGAAACACCATATATTTT. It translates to CASSQFRLVSGNTIYF.

The CDR3 region is CASSKLAGGPESDEQFF. In DNA form, the CDR3 reads TGTGCCAGCAGTAAGCTAGCGGGAGGGCCCGAGTCGGATGAGCAGTTCTTC. The chain is built from TRBV4-2 and TRBJ2-1; TRBD2 matches 12 bases. Germline V gene data show CDR1 as LGHNA and CDR2 as YNFKEQ. The V gene end was trimmed by 6 bases and the J gene end by 8 bases; junction bases not matched to a gene: 14. The CDR3 runs to 17 residues.

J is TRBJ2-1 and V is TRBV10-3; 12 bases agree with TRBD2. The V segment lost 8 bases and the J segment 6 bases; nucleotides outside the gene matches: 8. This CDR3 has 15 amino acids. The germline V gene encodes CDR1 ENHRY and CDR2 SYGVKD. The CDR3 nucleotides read TGTGCCATCGCCAGACTAGCGGGAGAAGGCAATGAGCAGTTCTTC. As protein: CAIARLAGEGNEQFF.

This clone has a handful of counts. CDR3 sequence: CASIFLGGRANYGYTF. CDR3 bases: TGTGCCAGCATTTTTCTCGGCGGTCGTGCTAACTATGGCTACACCTTC. V usage is TRBV2 and J usage is TRBJ1-2; D gene unclear. The CDR3 is made up of 16 amino acids. The V end lost 7 bases, the J end lost 0 bases, and 18 bases lay between the germline ends. The germline V gene has CDR1 SNHLY and CDR2 FYNNEI.

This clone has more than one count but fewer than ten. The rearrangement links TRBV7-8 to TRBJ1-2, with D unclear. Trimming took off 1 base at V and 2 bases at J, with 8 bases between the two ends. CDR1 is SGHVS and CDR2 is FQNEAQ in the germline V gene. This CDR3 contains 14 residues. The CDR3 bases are TGTGCCAGCAGCTTAGTAGGAGTCAACTATGGCTACACCTTC. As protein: CASSLVGVNYGYTF.

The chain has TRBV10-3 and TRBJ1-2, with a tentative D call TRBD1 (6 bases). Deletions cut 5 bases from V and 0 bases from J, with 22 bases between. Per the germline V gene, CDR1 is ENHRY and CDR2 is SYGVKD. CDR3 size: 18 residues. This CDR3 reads CAISPAPGHVNANYGYTF. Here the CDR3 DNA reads TGTGCCATCAGTCCCGCTCCGGGACATGTTAACGCTAACTATGGCTACACCTTC.

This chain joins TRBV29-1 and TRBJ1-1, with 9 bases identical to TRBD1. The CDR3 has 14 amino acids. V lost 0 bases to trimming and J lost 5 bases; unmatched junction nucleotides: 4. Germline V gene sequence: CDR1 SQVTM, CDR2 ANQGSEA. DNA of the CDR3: TGCAGCGTTGAAGAAACAGGGGGCTCGACTGAAGCTTTCTTT. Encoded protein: CSVEETGGSTEAFF.

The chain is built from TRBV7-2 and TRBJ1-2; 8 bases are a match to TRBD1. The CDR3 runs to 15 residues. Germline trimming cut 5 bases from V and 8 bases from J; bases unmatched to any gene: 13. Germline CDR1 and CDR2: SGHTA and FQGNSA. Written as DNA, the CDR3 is TGTGCCAGCAGCCCACCGACAGGGGTGATAAGGGGCTACACCTTC. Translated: CASSPPTGVIRGYTF.

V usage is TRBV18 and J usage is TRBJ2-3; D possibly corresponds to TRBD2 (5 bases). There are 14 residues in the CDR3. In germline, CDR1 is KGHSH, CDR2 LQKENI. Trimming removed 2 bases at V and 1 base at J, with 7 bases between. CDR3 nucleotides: TGTGCCAGCTCACCAAGGCGGGGCACAGATACGCAGTATTTT. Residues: CASSPRRGTDTQYF.